This entry features one T cell receptor (beta chain) sequence. The antigen remains unidentified. Donors comprised healthy HIV-negative adults lacking recent acute infections or vaccinations. CD8 memory merged CD45RO+ cells and CCR7-negative CD45RA+ TemRA cells into one population. The data were taken from a study of shared clonotypes between healthy human individuals. The study's findings and limits: Measured sharing among donors was expected to vary with sequencing depth. Shared clonotypes across all four donors exceeded non-shared ones in generation probability.

The ends lost 4 bases at V and 7 bases at J; junction bases unmatched: 9. The CDR3 has 15 amino acids. Germline V gives CDR1 SNHLY, CDR2 FYNNEI. The assay was immunoSEQ multiplex PCR, and TCRdb's table has in-frame clones only and misses some. The data contain fewer than 850,000 clones, about nine tenths of them seen just once; the ten biggest clones take up approximately 35%. Sequenced sample: memory CD8+ T cells from PBMCs. Subset here: CD45RO+ cells pooled with CCR7-negative TemRA cells. The clonotype comes from a man younger than 35 in good health. Some clones in this sample may be carry-over from other donors' samples. The chain joins TRBV2 to TRBJ1-5, with 8 bases lining up with TRBD1. The CDR3: CASSGASGGRQPQHF. In DNA, the CDR3 is TGTGCCAGCAGTGGCGCTTCAGGGGGCCGACAGCCCCAGCATTTT. The whole variable domain, remainder taken from reference TRBV2 and TRBJ1-5, is EPEVTQTPSHQVTQMGQEVILRCVPISNHLYFYWYRQILGQKVEFLVSFYNNEISEKSEIFDDQFSVERPDGSNFTLKIRSTKLEDSAMYFCASSGASGGRQPQHFGDGTRLSIL.